What follows is one TCR beta chain and its context. TCR beta CDR3 regions were amplified from RNA transcripts. The TCR CDR3 first-round RT-PCR relied on the HTBI primer set. Via MiXCR, TCRdb re-called the multiplex PCR reads, giving one row per CDR3 protein. The sample holds nearly 750,000 distinct CDR3 sequences; around a third are singletons and the top ten take roughly 30%. Germline V CDR1 and CDR2: MNHEY, SVGAGI. The CDR3 length is 12 residues. V lost 2 bases to trimming and J lost 16 bases, with 12 bases between them. These data belong to a study of T cells in Graves' hyperthyroidism and ophthalmopathy.

The chain carries TRBV6-5 and TRBJ1-6; D is ambiguous. Specimen: blood. The sequence derives from a woman in her thirties or forties with Graves' hyperthyroidism. CDR3: CASSYGDGVLHF. The CDR3 DNA is TGTGCCAGCAGTTACGGCGACGGGGTTCTCCACTTT.